A single sample is the source of the 9 T cell receptor beta chains below, sequenced in a study of blood T cell repertoires in COVID-19. The data were produced by immunoSEQ multiplex PCR, yet TCRdb's version contains in-frame clones alone and is incomplete. The sample contains under 350,000 clones, around 84% of which appear only once. The sample comprised peripheral blood. The origin of the receptors is a man aged 65-85 years with acute or convalescent COVID-19.

The chain's CDR3 is CSASGLAGQFF. The CDR3 DNA is TGCAGTGCTAGCGGACTAGCTGGTCAGTTCTTC. The chain uses TRBV20-1 and TRBJ2-1; 8 nucleotides match TRBD2. Per the germline V gene, CDR1 is DFQATT and CDR2 is SNEGSKA (reference sequence). V was clipped by 3 bases and J by 13 bases; unmatched bases: 5. The CDR3 is 11 residues long.

This clone was observed a single time. V gene TRBV7-2 combines with J gene TRBJ2-7, with D possibly matching TRBD1 (5 bases). Deletions cut 5 bases from V and 6 bases from J, with 17 bases between. In germline, CDR1 is SGHTA, CDR2 FQGNSA. The CDR3 is 14 amino acids. CDR3 protein: CASSLQSTGREQYF. As DNA, the CDR3 is TGTGCCAGCAGCCTCCAAAGCACAGGTCGCGAGCAGTACTTC.

The CDR3 nucleotides read TGCGCCAGCAGCCAAGAGGCTAGCGGCTACACAGATACGCAGTATTTT. Protein sequence: CASSQEASGYTDTQYF. This chain uses TRBV4-3 with TRBJ2-3; 7 nucleotides agree with TRBD2. CDR3 length: 16 amino acids. Germline V gene lookup returns CDR1 LGHNA and CDR2 YSLEER. Trimming removed 0 bases from V and 2 bases from J; junction bases left unmatched: 5.

With regard to this clone: The sample carries other DNA sequences with the same CDR3. The chain combines TRBV6-6 with TRBJ1-3; TRBD1 might be the D (5 bases). The CDR3 consists of 14 residues. The V and J ends lost 6 bases and 1 base respectively, with 10 bases between them. Germline values: CDR1 MNHNY, CDR2 SVGAGI (reference sequence). The CDR3 here is CASRPQVSGNTIYF. The CDR3 region has the DNA TGTGCCAGCAGGCCACAGGTGTCTGGAAACACCATATATTTT.

The J gene is TRBJ2-2, the V gene TRBV10-1; perhaps TRBD1 as D (6 bases). The CDR3 totals 14 residues. CDR1 WNHNN and CDR2 SYGVQD come from the germline V gene (reference sequence). Trimming took 3 bases from V and 5 from J, leaving 10 bases between them. The chain's CDR3 is CASSDDRWTGELFF. The CDR3 DNA is TGCGCCAGCAGTGACGACAGGTGGACCGGGGAGCTGTTTTTT.

V gene TRBV18 combines with J gene TRBJ1-5; 7 bases map to TRBD1. Losses at the gene ends were 4 bases for V and 7 bases for J; bases not matched to a gene: 7. CDR3 length: 14 amino acids. Germline loops: CDR1 KGHSH, CDR2 LQKENI. Here the CDR3 reads CASSQTGRDQPQHF. In nucleotides, the CDR3 is TGTGCCAGCTCACAGACAGGGCGTGACCAGCCCCAGCATTTT.

The chain is built from TRBV6-2 or TRBV6-3 and TRBJ2-7, with 7 positions matching TRBD1. Germline trimming cut 1 base from V and 2 bases from J; bases unmatched to any gene: 2. CDR3 size: 14 residues. Germline-derived CDR1 and CDR2 are MNHEY and SVGEGT. CDR3 in DNA: TGTGCCAGCAGTTACTTCCAGGGGGCCTACGAGCAGTACTTC. Translated: CASSYFQGAYEQYF.

V is TRBV19 and J is TRBJ2-7; 12 bases align to TRBD2. J gave up 6 bases and V 4 bases, and 7 bases lay outside the gene matches. The CDR3 contains 15 residues. The V gene's germline CDR1 is LNHDA and CDR2 SQIVND (reference sequence). The CDR3 DNA reads as TGTGCCAGTAGTACTAGCGGGAGGGCCGTATTCGAGCAGTACTTC. It translates to CASSTSGRAVFEQYF.

The sample holds a few counts of this clone. The rearrangement links TRBV3-1 (or the pseudogene TRBV3-2) to TRBJ2-1, with TRBD2 identical over 11 bases. The CDR3 is made up of 15 amino acids. V shed 2 bases, J shed 9 bases, and the junction held 6 bases outside the gene matches. CDR1 and CDR2 from the germline V gene are LGHDT and YNNKEL (reference sequence). DNA for the CDR3: TGTGCCAGCAGCCAATTTAGCGGGAGGGCCGGTGAGCAGTTCTTC. This codes for CASSQFSGRAGEQFF.